This T cell receptor beta chain came from a study of naive and memory T cell subsets. Study conclusions and caveats: Especially in CD8 cells, naive repertoires contained a few larger clonotypes, possibly CD45RA-re-expressing memory cells.

After the first PCR, alpha and beta chain libraries were processed separately. The beta constant-region primer was an equimolar mix of two oligonucleotides covering TRBC1 and TRBC2. Ligated cDNA was amplified by four rounds of PCR with nested alpha and beta constant-region primers and SP2. An oligonucleotide with the SP2 primer and a 12-nucleotide UMI was ligated to the cDNA 3' end. In TCRdb, the UMI-ligation and nested PCR reads were re-called with MiXCR into one record per CDR3 protein. The sample contains more than 120,000 distinct CDR3 sequences, approximately 20% of which appear only once. The CDR3 runs 14 residues. CDR1 and CDR2 from the germline V gene are SNHLY and FYNNEI. The J segment lost 1 base and the V segment lost 6 bases, leaving 3 bases of the junction unmatched. As regards this clonotype: Its specificity is unknown.

This TCR came from a human donor in good health. V gene TRBV2 combines with J gene TRBJ2-7; the match to TRBD2 covers 10 bases. The sequencing sample was made of naive CD8+ T cells from blood. In DNA, the CDR3 is TGTGCCAGCAGGATAGCGGGAGGTTCCTACGAGCAGTACTTC. This codes for CASRIAGGSYEQYF.